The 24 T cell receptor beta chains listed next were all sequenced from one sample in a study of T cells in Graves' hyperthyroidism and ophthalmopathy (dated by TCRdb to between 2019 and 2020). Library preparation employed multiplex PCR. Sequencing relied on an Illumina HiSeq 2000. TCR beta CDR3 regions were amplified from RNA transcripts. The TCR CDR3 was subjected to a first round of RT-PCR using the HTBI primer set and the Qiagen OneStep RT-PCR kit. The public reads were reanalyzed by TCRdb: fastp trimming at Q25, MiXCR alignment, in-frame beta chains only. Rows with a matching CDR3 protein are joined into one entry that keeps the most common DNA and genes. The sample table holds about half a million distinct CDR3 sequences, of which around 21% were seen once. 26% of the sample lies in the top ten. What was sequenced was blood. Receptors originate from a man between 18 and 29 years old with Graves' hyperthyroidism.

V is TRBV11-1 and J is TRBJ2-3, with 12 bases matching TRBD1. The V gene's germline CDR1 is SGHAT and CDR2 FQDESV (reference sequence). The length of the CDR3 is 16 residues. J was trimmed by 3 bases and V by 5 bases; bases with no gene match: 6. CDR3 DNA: TGTGCCAGCAGCCCTTGGGACAGGGGGCGAACAGATACGCAGTATTTT. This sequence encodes CASSPWDRGRTDTQYF.

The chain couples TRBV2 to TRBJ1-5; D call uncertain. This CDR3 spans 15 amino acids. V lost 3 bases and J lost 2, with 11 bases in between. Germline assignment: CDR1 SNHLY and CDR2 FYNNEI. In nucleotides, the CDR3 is TGTGCCAGCAGTGAGGTCGGGATTGGCAATCAGCCCCAGCATTTT. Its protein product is CASSEVGIGNQPQHF. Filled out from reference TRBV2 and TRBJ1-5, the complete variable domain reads EPEVTQTPSHQVTQMGQEVILRCVPISNHLYFYWYRQILGQKVEFLVSFYNNEISEKSEIFDDQFSVERPDGSNFTLKIRSTKLEDSAMYFCASSEVGIGNQPQHFGDGTRLSIL.

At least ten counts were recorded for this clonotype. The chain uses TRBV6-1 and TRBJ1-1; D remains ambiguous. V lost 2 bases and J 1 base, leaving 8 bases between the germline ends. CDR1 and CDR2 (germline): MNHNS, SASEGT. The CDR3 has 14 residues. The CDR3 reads CASSEPKRNTEAFF. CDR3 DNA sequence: TGTGCCAGCAGTGAACCCAAGAGGAACACTGAAGCTTTCTTT.

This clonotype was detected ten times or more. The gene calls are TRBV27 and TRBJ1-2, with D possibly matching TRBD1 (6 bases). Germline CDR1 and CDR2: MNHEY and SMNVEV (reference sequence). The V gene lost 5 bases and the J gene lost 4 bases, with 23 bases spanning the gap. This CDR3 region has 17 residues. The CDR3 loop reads CASSTLQGLSFFYGYTF. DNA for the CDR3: TGTGCCAGCAGTACTCTACAGGGACTCTCTTTTTTCTATGGCTACACCTTC.

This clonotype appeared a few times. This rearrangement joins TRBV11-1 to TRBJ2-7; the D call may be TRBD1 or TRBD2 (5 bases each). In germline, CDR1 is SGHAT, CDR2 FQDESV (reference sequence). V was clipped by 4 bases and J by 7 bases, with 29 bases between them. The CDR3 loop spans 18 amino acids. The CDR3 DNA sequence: TGTGCCAGCAGCTCCAACTACGGGGCAGGGTCGTGGGGAAGGGAGCAGTACTTC. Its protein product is CASSSNYGAGSWGREQYF. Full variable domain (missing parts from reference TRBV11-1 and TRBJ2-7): EAEVAQSPRYKITEKSQAVAFWCDPISGHATLYWYRQILGQGPELLVQFQDESVVDDSQLPKDRFSAERLKGVDSTLKIQPAELGDSAMYLCASSSNYGAGSWGREQYFGPGTRLTVT.

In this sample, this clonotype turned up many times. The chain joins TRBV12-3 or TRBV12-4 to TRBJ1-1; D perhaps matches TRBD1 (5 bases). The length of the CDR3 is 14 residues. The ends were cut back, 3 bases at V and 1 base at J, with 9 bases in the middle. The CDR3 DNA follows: TGTGCCAGCAGTTTCACAGGTACGAACACTGAAGCTTTCTTT. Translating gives CASSFTGTNTEAFF.

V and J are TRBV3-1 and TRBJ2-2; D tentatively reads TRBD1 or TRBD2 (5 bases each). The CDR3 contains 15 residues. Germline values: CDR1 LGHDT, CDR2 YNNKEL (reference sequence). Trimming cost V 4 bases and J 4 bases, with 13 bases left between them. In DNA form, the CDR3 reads TGTGCCAGCAGCCGCGTTCTTGGGGGCACCGGGGAGCTGTTTTTT. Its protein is CASSRVLGGTGELFF.

The CDR3: CASSPRARTGELFF. DNA of the CDR3: TGTGCCAGCAGCCCCCGGGCGAGGACCGGGGAGCTGTTTTTT. The chain recombines TRBV12-3 or TRBV12-4 with TRBJ2-2, with unresolved D. V was clipped by 6 bases and J by 5 bases, with 13 bases between them. This CDR3 spans 14 amino acids.

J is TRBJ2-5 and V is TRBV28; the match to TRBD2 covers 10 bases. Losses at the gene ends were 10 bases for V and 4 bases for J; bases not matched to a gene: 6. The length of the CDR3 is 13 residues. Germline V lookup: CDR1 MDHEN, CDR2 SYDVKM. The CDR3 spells CATKSGGAETQYF. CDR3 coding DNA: TGTGCCACCAAAAGCGGGGGGGCAGAGACCCAGTACTTC.

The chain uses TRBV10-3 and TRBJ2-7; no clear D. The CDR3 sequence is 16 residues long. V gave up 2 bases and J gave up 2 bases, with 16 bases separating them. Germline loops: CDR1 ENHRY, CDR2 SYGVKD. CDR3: CAISEPSFGRPYEQYF. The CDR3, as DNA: TGTGCCATCAGTGAGCCCTCATTTGGGCGACCCTACGAGCAGTACTTC.

In nucleotides, the CDR3 is TGTGCCAGTAGTAAATGGGACAGAGACTACGAGCAGTACTTC. Residues: CASSKWDRDYEQYF. The chain employs TRBV19 and TRBJ2-7; 7 bases fit TRBD1. This CDR3 comprises 14 residues. Losses at the gene ends were 4 bases for V and 3 bases for J; bases not matched to a gene: 6. Per the germline V gene, CDR1 is LNHDA and CDR2 is SQIVND (reference sequence).

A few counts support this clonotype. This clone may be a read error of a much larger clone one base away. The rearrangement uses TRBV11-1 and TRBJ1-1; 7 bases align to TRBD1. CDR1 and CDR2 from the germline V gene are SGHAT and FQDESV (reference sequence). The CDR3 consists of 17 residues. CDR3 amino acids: CASSSPGRGGWGTEVFF. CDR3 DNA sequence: TGTGCCAGCAGCTCCCCGGGGAGAGGGGGCTGGGGGACTGAAGTTTTCTTT.

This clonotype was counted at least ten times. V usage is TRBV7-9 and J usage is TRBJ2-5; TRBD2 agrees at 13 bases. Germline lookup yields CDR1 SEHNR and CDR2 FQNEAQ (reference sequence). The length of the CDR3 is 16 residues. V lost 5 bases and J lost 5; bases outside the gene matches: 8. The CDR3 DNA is TGTGCCAGCAGCCCGAGGACTAGCGGGGGACGGGAGACCCAGTACTTC. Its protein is CASSPRTSGGRETQYF. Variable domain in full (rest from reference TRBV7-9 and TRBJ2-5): DTGVSQNPRHKITKRGQNVTFRCDPISEHNRLYWYRQTLGQGPEFLTYFQNEAQLEKSRLLSDRFSAERPKGSFSTLEIQRTEQGDSAMYLCASSPRTSGGRETQYFGPGTRLLVL.

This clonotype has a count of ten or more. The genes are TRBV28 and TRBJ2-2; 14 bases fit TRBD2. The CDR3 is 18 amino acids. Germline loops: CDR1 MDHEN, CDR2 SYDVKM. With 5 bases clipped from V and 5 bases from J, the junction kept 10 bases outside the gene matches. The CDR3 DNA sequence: TGTGCCAGCAGTCGCCCGGGACTAGCGGGAGATCGGACCGGGGAGCTGTTTTTT. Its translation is CASSRPGLAGDRTGELFF.

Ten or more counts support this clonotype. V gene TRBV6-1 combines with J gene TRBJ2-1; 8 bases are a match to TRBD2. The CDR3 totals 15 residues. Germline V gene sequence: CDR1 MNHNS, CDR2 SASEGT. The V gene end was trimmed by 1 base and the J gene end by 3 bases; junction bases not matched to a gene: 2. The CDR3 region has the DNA TGTGCCAGCAGTGAAGAAGCGGGGGACTACAATGAGCAGTTCTTC. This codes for CASSEEAGDYNEQFF.

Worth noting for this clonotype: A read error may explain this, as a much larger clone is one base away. This CDR3 reads CACSSRTGLLTEAFF. The CDR3 DNA reads as TGTGCCTGCAGTTCCAGGACAGGGTTGTTGACTGAAGCTTTCTTT. The chain has TRBV6-5 and TRBJ1-1, with 8 positions matching TRBD1. Germline-derived CDR1 and CDR2 are MNHEY and SVGAGI. CDR3 size: 15 residues.

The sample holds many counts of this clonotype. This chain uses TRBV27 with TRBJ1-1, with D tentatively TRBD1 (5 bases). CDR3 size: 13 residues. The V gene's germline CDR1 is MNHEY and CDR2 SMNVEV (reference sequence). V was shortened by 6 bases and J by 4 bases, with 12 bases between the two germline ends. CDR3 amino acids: CASRRGGGTEAFF. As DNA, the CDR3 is TGTGCCAGCAGGCGGGGGGGAGGCACTGAAGCTTTCTTT.

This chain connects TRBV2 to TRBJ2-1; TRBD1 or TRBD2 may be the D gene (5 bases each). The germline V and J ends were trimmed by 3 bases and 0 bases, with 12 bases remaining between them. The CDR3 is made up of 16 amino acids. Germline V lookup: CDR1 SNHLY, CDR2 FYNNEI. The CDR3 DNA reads TGTGCCAGCAGTGACTTGAGGGGTAACTCCTACAATGAGCAGTTCTTC. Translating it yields CASSDLRGNSYNEQFF.

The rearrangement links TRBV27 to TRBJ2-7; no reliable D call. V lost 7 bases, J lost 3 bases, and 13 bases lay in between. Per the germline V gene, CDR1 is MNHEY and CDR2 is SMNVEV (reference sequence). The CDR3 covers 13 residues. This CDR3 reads CASKLQGGYEQYF. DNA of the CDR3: TGTGCCAGCAAGCTCCAAGGCGGCTACGAGCAGTACTTC.

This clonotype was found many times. The CDR3 nucleotides are TGTGCCAGCAGTGAAATGGGACAGGGATACGAGCAGTACTTC. This translates into CASSEMGQGYEQYF. The J gene is TRBJ2-7, the V gene TRBV6-1; 9 bases are shared with TRBD1. This CDR3 is built from 14 residues. CDR1 MNHNS and CDR2 SASEGT come from the germline V gene. V lost 2 bases and J lost 4; bases outside the gene matches: 3.

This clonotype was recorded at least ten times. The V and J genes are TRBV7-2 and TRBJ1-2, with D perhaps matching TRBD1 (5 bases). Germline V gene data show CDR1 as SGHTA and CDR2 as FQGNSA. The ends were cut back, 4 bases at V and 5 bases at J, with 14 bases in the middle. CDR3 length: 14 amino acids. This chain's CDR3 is CASSSGRTRYGYTF. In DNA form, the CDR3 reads TGTGCCAGCAGCTCGGGACGGACAAGATATGGCTACACCTTC.

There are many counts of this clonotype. The chain's CDR3 is CASSGFESLLTSGMYF. The CDR3, as DNA: TGTGCCAGCAGTGGTTTTGAGTCCTTGCTGACCTCCGGAATGTACTTC. The chain employs TRBV12-3 or TRBV12-4 and TRBJ2-7; D unclear. With 5 bases removed from V and 12 bases from J, the gap between germline ends came to 29 bases. This CDR3 is built from 16 residues.

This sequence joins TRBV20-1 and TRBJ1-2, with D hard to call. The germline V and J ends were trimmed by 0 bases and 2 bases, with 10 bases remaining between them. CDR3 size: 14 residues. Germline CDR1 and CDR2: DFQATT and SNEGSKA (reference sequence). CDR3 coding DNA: TGCAGTGCTAGAGATGCAGCGACGAACTATGGCTACACCTTC. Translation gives CSARDAATNYGYTF.

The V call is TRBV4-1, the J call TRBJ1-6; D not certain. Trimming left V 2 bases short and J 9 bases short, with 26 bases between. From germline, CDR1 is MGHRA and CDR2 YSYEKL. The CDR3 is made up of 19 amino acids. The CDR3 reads CASSQRARGGRGGGSPLHF. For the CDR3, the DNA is TGCGCCAGCAGCCAACGGGCCCGGGGAGGACGAGGTGGTGGTTCACCCCTCCACTTT.